This TCR beta chain originates from a study of cytomegalovirus exposure and HLA in healthy donors (dated by TCRdb to between 2016 and 2019). For context, the study as a whole: According to an earlier analysis of 550 to 750 of the donors, about 179 million T cells yielded over 100 million unique TCR beta sequences and less than 300 Gb of sequence data. About 280 gigabases of sequencing data and 91 million or so unique TCR sequences made up an early release that covered 500 to 700 HLA-typed donors. Of the roughly 400 genotyped donors, over 80% were placed in the genetic ancestry cluster associated with self-reported Caucasian donors. The study aimed to test whether cataloging public T cell receptors could reveal signatures of past pathogen exposure. The study used immunosequencing to profile the T cell repertoires of 670 or so subjects and linked those repertoires to cytomegalovirus serostatus. Besides the first cohort of approximately 670 subjects, a separate validation cohort made up of 90 to 150 different subjects was used. To predict cytomegalovirus infection status, the study brought together high-throughput TCR immunosequencing, statistical association of individual TCRs with disease status, and machine learning. In a later analysis, previously published TCR beta repertoires from 550 to 700 donors were re-analyzed and high-resolution HLA genotyping was added so that TCR occurrence patterns could be studied. The later analysis used no new phenotypic data to find candidate immune exposures, relying instead on TCR beta sequences and their occurrence across donors. In an earlier analysis of more than 550 of the donors, high-throughput TCR beta sequencing was used to judge whether each TCR beta V gene segment behaved as functional or pseudogenic. Donor age, sex, ethnicity and CMV serostatus were compiled alongside the repertoire data. A later genetic analysis used genome-wide SNP genotypes for about 60% of the 666 donors, treating that subset as a discovery cohort. Every repertoire in the discovery cohort had been generated on one and the same sequencing platform. Both class I and class II loci were covered by HLA typing, at four-digit resolution. The number of donors typed differed by locus, with roughly 620-630 for A, B, C, DRB1 and DQB1, roughly 520 for DQA1, 600 to 610 for DPA1, and approximately 470 for DPB1. Roughly 5 DR-DQ haplotypes were handled as single units for association and clustering because linkage in the cohort was strong. Among roughly 400 genotyped donors of the cohort, an average of approximately 240,000 unique TCR beta nucleotide sequences was sequenced per donor, of which 15% to 20% were non-productive. Overall results and qualifications from the work: The 87-base-pair reads could not distinguish some IMGT-functional V segments, including TRBV6-2 and TRBV6-3, so those segments were excluded. Compared with equally common non-associated chains, HLA-associated TCR beta chains in a later analysis were more clonally expanded and had lower generation probabilities. While some public TCRs were present in many individuals, most TCR sequences turned up only very rarely across donors. It was suggested by the authors that the approach could potentially be generalized to other disease states and immunological phenotypes. Several of the top co-occurrence clusters appeared to be linked to parvovirus B19, influenza, CMV and Epstein-Barr virus, according to a later analysis. In vitro tests confirmed that a few of the cytomegalovirus-associated TCR beta chains recognize cytomegalovirus antigens. A cluster of highly shared sequence variants was judged likely to represent a technical artifact of the sequencing pipeline. Because counts were too low, 15 or so rarely observed V segments, including chromosome 9 orphons, were excluded from the earlier analysis of some 590 of the donors. A later analysis found that most CMV-associated TCR beta chains appeared HLA-restricted, with HLA associations seemingly driven largely by CMV exposure. A later analysis found that TCR association rates varied across HLA loci, with DRB1 alleles showing the most associated TCRs and HLA-C alleles the fewest. Immune exposure information for the cohort was limited to CMV serostatus. In a later genetic analysis, fewer N-insertions in productive TCRs were reported among donors in an Asian-associated ancestry cluster than the roughly 640-donor mean. V-gene and J-gene trimming of TCR beta chains was associated with a missense DCLRE1C variant in a later genetic analysis, and the association was replicated in an independent cohort. When HLA alleles, especially DR and DQ, strongly co-occurred, attributing TCR associations to individual alleles was difficult. Roughly uniform sequencing depth across donors was assumed in presence/absence analyses, although this assumption may not hold. HLA typing was unavailable for some donors at each locus, so association tests used only the typed subset. Only TCR beta chains were sequenced in this cohort, and the absence of alpha or paired-chain data limited detectable features. Correlated functional status among segregating V segments might reflect linkage disequilibrium, but an unknown experimental factor could not be ruled out. Specific HLA alleles were associated with over 15,000 TCR beta sequences at a false discovery rate of 0.05 in a later analysis. An earlier analysis of approximately 500 of the donors showed that most TCR beta V segments appeared in productive rearrangements either about 90% or about 30% of the time, which broadly matched IMGT annotations. A further reported finding was that TCR beta sequences accurately predicted the HLA-A and HLA-B alleles for most subjects in the first cohort. The study listed 164 TCR beta chains as associated with cytomegalovirus. The classifier was reported to diagnose cytomegalovirus status with high specificity and sensitivity in both the original cohort and the validation cohort.

The CDR3 holds 14 amino acids from the cysteine to the phenylalanine. Of the read, only the CDR3 DNA is kept; its 42 bases are in frame from base 1. Here V drops 4 bases and J drops 3 bases, and the junction holds 5 bases not matched to any gene. CDR1 and CDR2, looked up from the germline V gene, are MNHNS and SASEGT. Library method: the immunoSEQ multiplex PCR assay. For the multiplex PCR, a mixture combining 60 forward primers for TCR Vbeta segments and 13 reverse primers for TCR Jbeta segments was used. The CDR3 region of rearranged TCR beta genes was amplified from genomic DNA with a multiplex PCR assay. The Illumina HiSeq System was used to sequence the amplified TCR beta libraries as 87-base-pair reads. In the source study's methods: A later analysis counted 65 million to 90 million unique TCR beta chains across the approximately 700 repertoires, and some 11 million of these chains were shared by at least two donors. Raw reads were error-corrected and collapsed into unique sequences by a nearest-neighbor algorithm in which closely related sequences were merged to remove PCR and sequencing errors. To assign V, D and J gene segments, CDR3 sequences were aligned to IMGT reference sequences. For a sequence to be retained, at least a six-nucleotide match to both a V gene segment and a J gene segment was required. Rearrangements were called productive when the CDR3 lacked stop codons and stayed in frame with V and J; all others were non-productive. CDR3 was defined by IMGT convention, running from the second conserved V-encoded cysteine to the conserved J-encoded phenylalanine. In an earlier analysis of some 550 of the donors, sequences lacking an unambiguous match to a single V gene segment were excluded. An earlier analysis of just under 600 of the donors called V segments functional above 56.7% productive rearrangements and segregating when the between-donor standard deviation exceeded 5%. To diagnose cytomegalovirus status from the catalog of TCR beta chain sequences, a statistical classification framework was built. V and J gene assignment, in a later analysis, came from comparing TCR nucleotide sequences with IMGT/GENE-DB human TR gene sequences. A later analysis assigned CDR3 sequences and most-parsimonious VDJ recombination scenarios with the TCRdist pipeline. In a later analysis, each TCR beta chain was defined by its CDR3 amino acid sequence together with its V-gene family, and reads lacking a unique V-gene family were excluded. In a later analysis, fewer than 600 highly shared, low-generation-probability nucleotide sequences were removed to address suspected cross-contamination and a sequencing artifact. In a later analysis, a clonal expansion index for each public chain was calculated from normalized within-repertoire ranks of inferred template counts. Generation probabilities in a later analysis came from a VDJ recombination model fitted to out-of-frame rearrangements, and those results were checked against IGoR. Hypergeometric tests were used in a later analysis to score TCR-TCR, TCR-HLA and TCR-CMV co-occurrence, with a repertoire-size bias correction applied to the TCR pairs. In a later analysis, false discovery rates were estimated by permuting HLA or CMV assignments 20 times. In a later analysis, co-occurring TCRs were grouped using DBSCAN, with TCRdist sequence similarity added in when clustering inside HLA-allele-positive subsets. Repertoires with fewer than 30,000 or more than 120,000 public chains, plus five repertoires with anomalous nucleotide sharing, were excluded from co-occurrence clustering. TCRdb obtained this table from immuneACCESS and retained in-frame rearrangements with V and J assigned. These tables miss some clones; where compared with another copy, unresolved V genes account for less than half of the shortfall, and the remainder is unexplained. V and J calls plus clone size are reproduced from that table; the DNA served to infer D and trimming. This sample lists 110,000 or so clones; roughly 70% were detected once. About 8.3% of the sample is held by the ten biggest clonotypes.

A remark on this clone: Its antigen is still unknown. Per-base quality was not reported, and no clone a single base away is much larger than it.

The cohort was made up of under 800 healthy bone marrow donors. At the time of sampling, all cohort members were nominally healthy, though unrecorded immune exposures were likely present. The donor was CMV seropositive and was included in the group of approximately 300 seropositive cohort members. Every donor gave a peripheral blood sample, and the peripheral blood mononuclear cells from that sample were used for TCR beta sequencing. The Qiagen DNeasy Blood Extraction Kit was used to extract genomic DNA from the blood cell samples. The TCR was taken from a man aged 18 to 35 in good health and CMV-seropositive. This receptor chain uses TRBV6-1 and TRBJ1-1, with TRBD1 identical over 7 junction bases. Sequencing used PBMCs. The DNA sequence is given as TGTGCCAGCAGTGCCTTCACAGGGGACACTGAAGCTTTCTTT. It encodes CASSAFTGDTEAFF.